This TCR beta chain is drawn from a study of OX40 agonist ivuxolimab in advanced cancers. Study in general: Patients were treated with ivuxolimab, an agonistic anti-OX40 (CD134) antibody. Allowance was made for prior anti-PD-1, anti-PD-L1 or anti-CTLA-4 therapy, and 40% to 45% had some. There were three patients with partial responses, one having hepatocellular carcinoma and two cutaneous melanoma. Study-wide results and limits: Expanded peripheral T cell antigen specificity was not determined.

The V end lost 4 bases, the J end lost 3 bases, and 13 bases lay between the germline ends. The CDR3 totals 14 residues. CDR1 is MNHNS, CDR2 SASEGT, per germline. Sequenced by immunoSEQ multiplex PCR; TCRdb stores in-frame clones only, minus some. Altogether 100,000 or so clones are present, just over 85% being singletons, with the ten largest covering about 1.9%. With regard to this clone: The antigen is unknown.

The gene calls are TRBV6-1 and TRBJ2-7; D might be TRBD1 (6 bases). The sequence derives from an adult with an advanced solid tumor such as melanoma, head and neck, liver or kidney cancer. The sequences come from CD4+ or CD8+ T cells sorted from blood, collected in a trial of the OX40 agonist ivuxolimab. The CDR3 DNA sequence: TGTGCCAGCAGTGTAGAACAGGGCTACTACGAGCAGTACTTC. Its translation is CASSVEQGYYEQYF.